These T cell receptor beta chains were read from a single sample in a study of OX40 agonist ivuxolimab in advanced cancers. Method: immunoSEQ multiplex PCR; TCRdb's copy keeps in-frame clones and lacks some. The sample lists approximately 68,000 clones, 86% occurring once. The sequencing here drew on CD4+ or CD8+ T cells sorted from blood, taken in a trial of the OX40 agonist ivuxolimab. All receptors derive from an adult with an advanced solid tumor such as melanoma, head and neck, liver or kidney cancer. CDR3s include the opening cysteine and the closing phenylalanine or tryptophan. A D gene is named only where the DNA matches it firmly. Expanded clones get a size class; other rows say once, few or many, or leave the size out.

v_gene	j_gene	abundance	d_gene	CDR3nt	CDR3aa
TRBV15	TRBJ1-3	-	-	TGTGCCACCAGCAGAGACGGCTTCTCTGGAAACACCATATATTTT	CATSRDGFSGNTIYF
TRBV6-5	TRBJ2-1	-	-	TGTGCCAGCAGCCCGCTCGGTCTAGAAAACAATGAGCAGTTCTTC	CASSPLGLENNEQFF
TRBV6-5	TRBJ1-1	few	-	TGTGCCAGCAGAGTCCGACGAAACACTGAAGCTTTCTTT	CASRVRRNTEAFF
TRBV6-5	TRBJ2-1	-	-	TGTGCCAGCAGTTATGCGCACAGGATAAAGGGTGAGCAGTTCTTC	CASSYAHRIKGEQFF
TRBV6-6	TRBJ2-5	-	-	TGTGCCAGCAGTTACGGGACTTTTCAAGAGACCCAGTACTTC	CASSYGTFQETQYF
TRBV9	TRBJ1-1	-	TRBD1	TGTGCCAGCAGCACCGCGACAGGGTATGGTGAAGCTTTCTTT	CASSTATGYGEAFF
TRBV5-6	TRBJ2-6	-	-	TGTGCCAGCAGGGCTGAGGCCAACGTCCTGACTTTC	CASRAEANVLTF
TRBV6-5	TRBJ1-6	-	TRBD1	TGTGCCAGCAGTTACCGCGACAGGGGACAATCACCCCTCCACTTT	CASSYRDRGQSPLHF
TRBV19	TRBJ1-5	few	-	TGTGCCAGTAGTATTGGTCAAACCGGAAATCAGCCCCAGCATTTT	CASSIGQTGNQPQHF
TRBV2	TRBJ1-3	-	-	TGTGCCAGCAAGGAAAACGAAAACACCATATATTTT	CASKENENTIYF
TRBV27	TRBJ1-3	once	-	TGTGCCAGCGCGACTGGAAACACCATATATTTT	CASATGNTIYF
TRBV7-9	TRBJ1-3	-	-	TGTGCCAGCAGCTTTCAGGGAAACACCATATATTTT	CASSFQGNTIYF
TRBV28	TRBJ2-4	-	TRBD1	TGTGCCAGCAGTTGGGGACAGTCCTTAGCCAAAAACATTCAGTACTTC	CASSWGQSLAKNIQYF
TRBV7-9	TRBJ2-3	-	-	TGTGCCAGCAGCTTTACGACCAGCACAGGCACAGATACGCAGTATTTT	CASSFTTSTGTDTQYF
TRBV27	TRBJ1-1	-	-	TGTGCCAGCAGTTTGGTGACAGGCGGGGGACGCGCTGAAGCTTTCTTT	CASSLVTGGGRAEAFF
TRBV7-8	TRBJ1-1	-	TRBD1	TGTGCCAGCAGCGGACAGGACCTAGGGTGGGGCACTGAAGCTTTCTTT	CASSGQDLGWGTEAFF
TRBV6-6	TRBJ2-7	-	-	TGTGACAGCAGTAGGGGAGCCAGGGTGGGTCTTAACGAGCAGTACTTC	CDSSRGARVGLNEQYF
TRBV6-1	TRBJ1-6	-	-	TGTGCCAGCAGTGAGGTGGCCAGCAATTCACCCCTCCACTTT	CASSEVASNSPLHF
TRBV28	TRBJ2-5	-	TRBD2	TGTGCCAGCAGTTTTCGGCGGGGGCAAGAGACCCAGTACTTC	CASSFRRGQETQYF
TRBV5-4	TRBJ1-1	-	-	TGTGCCAGCAGATCAACAGGGATGATTGTGAACACTGAAGCTTTCTTT	CASRSTGMIVNTEAFF
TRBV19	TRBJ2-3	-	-	TGTGCCTCCACCTCCACAGATACGCAGTATTTT	CASTSTDTQYF
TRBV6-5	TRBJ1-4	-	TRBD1	TGTGCCAGCACCGACTATAAGACAGGGCTTCGGGGACTGTTTTTT	CASTDYKTGLRGLFF
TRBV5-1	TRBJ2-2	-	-	TGCGCCAGCAGGAGGGCAGGGGATGACACCGGGGAGCTGTTTTTT	CASRRAGDDTGELFF
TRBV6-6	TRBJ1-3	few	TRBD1	TGTGCCAGCAGTCCCCGGGACAGGAGTGAGGACACCATATATTTT	CASSPRDRSEDTIYF
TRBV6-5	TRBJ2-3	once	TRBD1	TGTGCCAGCAGTCCTACAGGGGGCCCAGATACGCAGTATTTT	CASSPTGGPDTQYF
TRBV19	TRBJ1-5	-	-	TGTGCCAGTAGCCGCGATTCGGTGGCCTCTCATCAGCCCCAGCATTTT	CASSRDSVASHQPQHF
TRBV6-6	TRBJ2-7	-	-	TGTGCCAGCAGTTACCAGGGGGGGACCTACGAGCAGTACTTC	CASSYQGGTYEQYF
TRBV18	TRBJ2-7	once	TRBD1	TGTGCCAGCTCACCGGGACAGGGAGGCACCGAGCAGTACTTC	CASSPGQGGTEQYF
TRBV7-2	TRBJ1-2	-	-	TGTGCCAGCAGCTCTAGCCCCGGAAGCCCTAACTATGGCTACACCTTC	CASSSSPGSPNYGYTF
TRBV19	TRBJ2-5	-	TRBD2	TGTGCCAGTAGTATTAGCGGGCTAATGAGGCAAGAGACCCAGTACTTC	CASSISGLMRQETQYF
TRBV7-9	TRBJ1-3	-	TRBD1	TGTGCCAGCAGCTTAGTGTTTGGGACAGGGTCTGGAAACACCATATATTTT	CASSLVFGTGSGNTIYF
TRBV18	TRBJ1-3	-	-	TGTGCCAGCTCACGGGCCGGGACGGCTGGAAACACCATATATTTT	CASSRAGTAGNTIYF
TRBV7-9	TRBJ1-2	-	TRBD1	TGTGCCAGCAGCTCCCTGGGGGGGACAGGGCCTTACTATGGCTACACCTTC	CASSSLGGTGPYYGYTF
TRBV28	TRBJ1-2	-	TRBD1	TGTGCCAGCAGTATCATCTCCGGGACAGGGCACTATGGCTACACCTTC	CASSIISGTGHYGYTF
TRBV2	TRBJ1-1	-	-	TGTGCCAGCACGGAGGGGCGGGACACTGAAGCTTTCTTT	CASTEGRDTEAFF
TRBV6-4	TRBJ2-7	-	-	TGTGCCAGCAGTGACCAAGCGAGGACCCTCTACTACGAGCAGTACTTC	CASSDQARTLYYEQYF
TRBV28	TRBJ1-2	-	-	TGTGCCAGCAGTTTAGCCCCCAGCCACTCGATCAATGGCTACACCTTC	CASSLAPSHSINGYTF
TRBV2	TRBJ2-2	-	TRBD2	TGTGCCAGCAGTGAAAGGGGTAGCGGGGCGAACACCGGGGAGCTGTTTTTT	CASSERGSGANTGELFF
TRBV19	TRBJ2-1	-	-	TGTGCCAGTAGTATGGTAGACACGCGCTCCTACAATGAGCAGTTCTTC	CASSMVDTRSYNEQFF
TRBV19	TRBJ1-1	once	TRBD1	TGTGCCAGTAGTAATCTCCCGGGACAGGGTACTGAAGCTTTCTTT	CASSNLPGQGTEAFF
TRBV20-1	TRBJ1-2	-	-	TGCAGTGACAGTCGCTACACCTTC	CSDSRYTF
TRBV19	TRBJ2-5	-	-	TGTGCCAGTAGTGCCACGAATCAAGAGACCCAGTACTTC	CASSATNQETQYF
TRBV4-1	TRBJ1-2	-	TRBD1	TGCGCCAGCAGCCTCCTGGGGGCAGGGGGAATTAACTATGGCTACACCTTC	CASSLLGAGGINYGYTF
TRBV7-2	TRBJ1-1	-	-	TGTGCCAGCAGCCCGAAACTGAACACTGAAGCTTTCTTT	CASSPKLNTEAFF